This T cell receptor (beta chain) was identified during a study of CD8 T cells in Susac syndrome. Comments on this clonotype: What it recognizes is unknown.

RNA amounts of about 0.5 to 1 ug underwent reverse transcription with random hexamers. Amplification of TCR beta CDR3 was carried out by immunoSEQ multiplex PCR, which covered 54 Vbeta and 13 Jbeta segments. A single record per CDR3 protein comes from TCRdb applying MiXCR to the immunoSEQ multiplex PCR reads. The sample has some 200,000 distinct CDR3 sequences, 90% to 95% seen once. The authors sequenced TCR beta from blood CD8+ and CD4+ T cells. It was negative isolation that provided the CD8+ and CD4+ T cells, whereas TEMRA cells were enriched by FACS. Study-wide results and caveats: The study acknowledged a relatively small number of individuals in its TCR sequencing and HLA analysis.

V shed 3 bases and J shed 3 bases, with 9 bases lying between them. The CDR3 extends over 13 amino acids. The germline V gene has CDR1 SGHDT and CDR2 YYEEEE. The sample consisted of CD4+ T cells from PBMCs. The sequence was collected from a human donor with multiple sclerosis. The chain is built from TRBV5-6 and TRBJ1-2; D gene ambiguous. CDR3 sequence reads: CASSSPEHYGYTF. In nucleotides, the CDR3 is TGTGCCAGCAGCTCTCCAGAACACTATGGCTACACCTTC. The whole variable domain, remainder taken from reference TRBV5-6 and TRBJ1-2, is DAGVTQSPTHLIKTRGQQVTLRCSPKSGHDTVSWYQQALGQGPQFIFQYYEEEERQRGNFPDRFSGHQFPNYSSELNVNALLLGDSALYLCASSSPEHYGYTFGSGTRLTVV.